The next 26 T cell receptor beta chains were all read from a single sample in a study of T cells in Graves' hyperthyroidism and ophthalmopathy. Authors of the study amplified TCR beta CDR3 regions from RNA transcripts. The HTBI primer set drove a first-round RT-PCR of the TCR CDR3. TCRdb fed the multiplex PCR reads into MiXCR, producing one record per CDR3 protein. Among 390,000 or so distinct CDR3 sequences listed, 14% to 15% were seen once. The source material was blood. The receptors here all came from a man aged 18 to 35 with Graves' ophthalmopathy.

V usage is TRBV3-1 and J usage is TRBJ2-1; 11 bases line up with TRBD1. The CDR3 is made up of 16 amino acids. V trimming: 4 bases; J trimming: 6 bases; junction bases outside the gene matches: 8. CDR1 is LGHDT, CDR2 YNNKEL, per germline (reference sequence). The CDR3 is CASSRGGGTGGNEQFF. The DNA of the CDR3 is TGTGCCAGCAGCCGAGGAGGAGGGACAGGGGGCAATGAGCAGTTCTTC.

This clonotype has just one count. The chain links TRBV29-1 to TRBJ2-3, with 13 bases aligning to TRBD2. The CDR3 extends over 14 amino acids. Looked up from germline, CDR1 is SQVTM and CDR2 is ANQGSEA. V lost 7 bases and J lost 4; bases outside the gene matches: 5. CDR3 protein: CSAGGLAGADTQYF. The CDR3 nucleotides read TGCAGCGCCGGCGGACTAGCGGGAGCAGATACGCAGTATTTT.

Many counts were recorded for this clonotype. The chain combines TRBV11-2 with TRBJ1-1, with TRBD1 as a possible D gene (5 bases). Germline assignment: CDR1 SGHAT and CDR2 FQNNGV. Trimming took off 4 bases at V and 0 bases at J, with 9 bases between the two ends. This CDR3 has 14 amino acids. DNA of the CDR3: TGTGCCAGCAGCTCTCTGACAGTGAACACTGAAGCTTTCTTT. Translation gives CASSSLTVNTEAFF.

This clonotype has at least ten counts. The chain links TRBV11-2 to TRBJ2-7, with TRBD2 matching over 9 bases. The CDR3 spans 15 residues. The J segment lost 4 bases and the V segment lost 7 bases, leaving 11 bases of the junction unmatched. CDR1 is SGHAT, CDR2 FQNNGV, per germline. The CDR3 loop reads CASNHQGTSRYEQYF. In DNA form, the CDR3 reads TGTGCCAGCAACCATCAAGGGACTAGCCGTTACGAGCAGTACTTC.

This clonotype was found many times. CDR3 in amino acids: CASSPGRTYNTEAFF. The CDR3 DNA reads TGTGCCAGCAGTCCAGGACGGACCTACAACACTGAAGCTTTCTTT. The chain has TRBV27 and TRBJ1-1; D gene ambiguous. Germline CDR1 MNHEY, CDR2 SMNVEV (reference sequence). The CDR3 runs to 15 residues. Trimming pared 5 bases from V and 2 bases from J, leaving 15 bases between.

This clonotype showed up many times. The chain links TRBV20-1 to TRBJ2-1; 9 positions match TRBD2. V gave up 0 bases and J gave up 8 bases; unmatched junction bases: 11. CDR1 is DFQATT and CDR2 is SNEGSKA in the germline V gene (reference sequence). The CDR3 has 16 residues. CDR3 residues: CSARDRWASGNHEQFF. The DNA for the CDR3 is TGCAGTGCTAGAGATAGGTGGGCTAGCGGGAACCATGAGCAGTTCTTC.

Worth noting for this clonotype: A much larger clone sits a single nucleotide away, making a read error possible. The chain combines TRBV13 with TRBJ2-5; D is ambiguous. This CDR3 has 13 residues. Germline loops: CDR1 PRHDT, CDR2 FYEKMQ (reference sequence). CDR3 DNA sequence: TGTGCCAGCAGTTTATCCGGGCTGGAGACCCGGTACTTC. Translating gives CASSLSGLETRYF.

There are a few counts of this clonotype. V is TRBV20-1 and J is TRBJ2-7, with 9 bases identical to TRBD1. Per germline, CDR1 DFQATT and CDR2 SNEGSKA (reference sequence). This CDR3 has 13 residues. With V trimmed by 3 bases and J by 5 bases, 5 bases remained unmatched. The CDR3 here is CSARGDRAHEQYF. The CDR3 DNA reads TGCAGTGCTAGGGGGGACAGGGCCCACGAGCAGTACTTC.

In its sample, this clonotype was seen many times. The chain joins TRBV20-1 to TRBJ2-7; D is tentatively TRBD1 or TRBD2 (6 bases each). Germline V CDR1 and CDR2: DFQATT, SNEGSKA (reference sequence). The length of the CDR3 is 15 residues. V lost 6 bases, J lost 6 bases, and 24 bases lay in between. CDR3 protein: CSARLPGARHLEQYF. DNA for the CDR3: TGCAGTGCCCGCCTTCCGGGGGCGCGCCATCTCGAGCAGTACTTC.

Only a few counts were recorded for this clonotype. The V and J genes are TRBV19 and TRBJ2-7; no clear D. The CDR3 runs to 13 residues. Germline V gives CDR1 LNHDA, CDR2 SQIVND (reference sequence). V was cut by 3 bases and J by 6 bases, with 12 bases left in between. The CDR3 DNA sequence: TGTGCCAGTAGTATTAGAAGTTCCGGCGAGCAGTACTTC. It yields the protein CASSIRSSGEQYF.

This clonotype was found many times. The chain uses TRBV18 and TRBJ1-1; TRBD1 might be the D (5 bases). V lost 3 bases to trimming and J lost 1 base, with 9 bases between them. The length of the CDR3 is 14 residues. The germline CDR1 and CDR2 sequences are KGHSH and LQKENI. The CDR3: CASSPGRENTEAFF. CDR3 DNA: TGTGCCAGCTCACCGGGACGGGAGAACACTGAAGCTTTCTTT.

The sample holds many counts of this clonotype. The V gene is TRBV29-1, the J gene TRBJ2-7; 9 nucleotides align to TRBD1. The CDR3 has 13 residues. The junction had 2 bases not matched to a gene; V was cut back by 4 bases and J by 1 base. Germline CDR1 SQVTM, CDR2 ANQGSEA. CDR3 in amino acids: CSVGTGDSYEQYF. The CDR3 coding sequence is TGCAGCGTTGGGACAGGGGATTCCTACGAGCAGTACTTC.

At least ten counts were recorded for this clonotype. The chain recombines TRBV3-1 with TRBJ2-5, with D unresolved. Trimming removed 1 base at V and 3 bases at J, with 24 bases between. CDR1 and CDR2 from the germline V gene are LGHDT and YNNKEL (reference sequence). This CDR3 has 19 residues. In DNA form, the CDR3 reads TGTGCCAGCAGCCAAGGGCGATCAATTTTCACAAATAAGGAAGAGACCCAGTACTTC. Translated, it gives CASSQGRSIFTNKEETQYF.

This rearrangement joins TRBV19 to TRBJ2-3; unclear D gene. The length of the CDR3 is 13 residues. The V end was cut by 9 bases, the J end by 2 bases, with 12 bases between. Germline V gives CDR1 LNHDA, CDR2 SQIVND (reference sequence). CDR3 protein: CASARKSTDTQYF. The CDR3 nucleotides are TGTGCCAGCGCCCGGAAATCCACAGATACGCAGTATTTT.

This chain's CDR3 is CAWSAENTEAFF. The CDR3 bases are TGTGCCTGGAGTGCAGAGAACACTGAAGCTTTCTTT. The chain carries TRBV30 and TRBJ1-1; no clear D gene. The germline V gene has CDR1 GTSNPN and CDR2 SVGIG (reference sequence). The CDR3 has 12 amino acids. V lost 1 base and J lost 1, with 4 bases in between.

This clonotype was picked up many times. The chain joins TRBV13 to TRBJ2-1; weak D call: TRBD2 (6 bases). Trimming removed 5 bases at V and 8 bases at J, with 13 bases between. CDR1 is PRHDT, CDR2 FYEKMQ, per germline (reference sequence). The CDR3 runs to 13 residues. CDR3 DNA sequence: TGTGCCAGCAGCCGGAGACTAGTATATGAGCAGTTCTTC. Protein sequence: CASSRRLVYEQFF.

The chain recombines TRBV27 with TRBJ2-1; TRBD2 is a possible D gene (5 bases). The CDR3 consists of 15 residues. Germline V gives CDR1 MNHEY, CDR2 SMNVEV (reference sequence). V lost 3 bases, J lost 2 bases, and 11 bases lay in between. CDR3 bases: TGTGCCAGCAGTTTTGGGAGACTAACCTACAATGAGCAGTTCTTC. As protein: CASSFGRLTYNEQFF.

This clonotype was observed many times. J is TRBJ2-7 and V is TRBV2, with D uncertain. CDR1 SNHLY and CDR2 FYNNEI come from the germline V gene. Between the trimmed V and J ends, which lost 6 bases and 2 bases, there was a span of 11 bases. This CDR3 has 13 amino acids. This CDR3 is CASSDTRPYEQYF. In DNA, the CDR3 is TGTGCCAGCAGCGACACCCGTCCCTACGAGCAGTACTTC.

Note on this clonotype: The junction departs from germline at one end; a sequencing error may be responsible. This chain links TRBV7-7 with TRBJ2-2, with TRBD1 identical over 8 bases. The CDR3 is made up of 15 amino acids. Germline CDR1 reads SSHAT; CDR2 reads FNYEAQ (reference sequence). CDR3 region: CASSQTQGVNGELFF. The CDR3 DNA reads as TGTGCTAGCAGCCAAACACAGGGGGTCAACGGGGAGCTGTTTTTT. The entire variable domain, with the rest obtained from reference TRBV7-7 and TRBJ2-2, is as follows: GAGVSQSPRYKVTKRGQDVTLRCDPISSHATLYWYQQALGQGPEFLTYFNYEAQPDKSGLPSDRFSAERPEGSISTLTIQRTEQRDSAMYRCASSQTQGVNGELFFGEGSRLTVL.

The chain is built from TRBV19 and TRBJ2-5, with TRBD2 as a possible D gene (5 bases). The CDR3 runs 15 residues. Trimming removed 3 bases from V and 4 bases from J, with 15 bases in between. Germline V gene data show CDR1 as LNHDA and CDR2 as SQIVND (reference sequence). DNA of the CDR3: TGTGCCAGTAGTATCCGCGGAGGTCGAGGAGAGACCCAGTACTTC. Translating gives CASSIRGGRGETQYF.

There are many counts of this clonotype. The chain links TRBV27 to TRBJ1-1; D unresolved. The CDR3 has 13 residues. The V gene lost 3 bases and the J gene lost 4 bases, with 9 bases spanning the gap. CDR1 is MNHEY, CDR2 SMNVEV, per germline (reference sequence). CDR3 region: CASSFPGSTEAFF. The CDR3 region has the DNA TGTGCCAGCAGTTTTCCGGGGAGCACTGAAGCTTTCTTT.

This chain uses TRBV28 with TRBJ2-2; D perhaps matches TRBD1 (6 bases). Germline CDR1 MDHEN, CDR2 SYDVKM. The CDR3 has 15 residues. V lost 3 bases to trimming and J lost 5 bases, with 13 bases between them. CDR3 in DNA: TGTGCCAGCAGTTTTTCCCATACAGGGACCGGGGAGCTGTTTTTT. It codes for CASSFSHTGTGELFF.

This clonotype was recorded at least ten times. The CDR3 DNA is TGTGCCAGTAGTATAGATCGATGGGCAAGAATGAACACTGAAGCTTTCTTT. It specifies CASSIDRWARMNTEAFF. This chain uses TRBV19 with TRBJ1-1; D uncertain. Trimming removed 0 bases at V and 0 bases at J, with 14 bases between. This CDR3 region has 17 residues. Germline V lookup: CDR1 LNHDA, CDR2 SQIVND (reference sequence). The entire variable domain, with the rest obtained from reference TRBV19 and TRBJ1-1, is as follows: DGGITQSPKYLFRKEGQNVTLSCEQNLNHDAMYWYRQDPGQGLRLIYYSQIVNDFQKGDIAEGYSVSREKKESFPLTVTSAQKNPTAFYLCASSIDRWARMNTEAFFGQGTRLTVV.

This clonotype was observed at least ten times. V and J are TRBV19 and TRBJ2-2, with 9 bases fitting TRBD2. This CDR3 contains 18 residues. The germline gives CDR1 LNHDA, CDR2 SQIVND (reference sequence). J gave up 5 bases and V 9 bases, and 19 bases lay outside the gene matches. The CDR3 loop is CASHGLAGLYAETGELFF. The CDR3 DNA is TGTGCCAGCCATGGGCTAGCGGGACTCTATGCGGAAACCGGGGAGCTGTTTTTT.

The table lists this clonotype with many counts. This sequence joins TRBV2 and TRBJ1-6; D uncertain. Germline V lookup: CDR1 SNHLY, CDR2 FYNNEI. The V gene lost 6 bases and the J gene lost 7 bases, with 10 bases spanning the gap. CDR3 length: 13 residues. The CDR3 spells CASRDGPNSPLHF. The CDR3 region has the DNA TGTGCCAGCAGGGATGGACCCAATTCACCCCTCCACTTT.

This clonotype was recorded at least ten times. The chain links TRBV5-1 to TRBJ2-3, with 8 bases that match TRBD2. This CDR3 comprises 14 residues. J gave up 4 bases and V 4 bases, and 5 bases lay outside the gene matches. Germline CDR1 and CDR2: SGHRS and YFSETQ. The CDR3 DNA sequence: TGCGCCAGCAGCAGCTGGACTAGCTCAGATACGCAGTATTTT. Its protein product is CASSSWTSSDTQYF.